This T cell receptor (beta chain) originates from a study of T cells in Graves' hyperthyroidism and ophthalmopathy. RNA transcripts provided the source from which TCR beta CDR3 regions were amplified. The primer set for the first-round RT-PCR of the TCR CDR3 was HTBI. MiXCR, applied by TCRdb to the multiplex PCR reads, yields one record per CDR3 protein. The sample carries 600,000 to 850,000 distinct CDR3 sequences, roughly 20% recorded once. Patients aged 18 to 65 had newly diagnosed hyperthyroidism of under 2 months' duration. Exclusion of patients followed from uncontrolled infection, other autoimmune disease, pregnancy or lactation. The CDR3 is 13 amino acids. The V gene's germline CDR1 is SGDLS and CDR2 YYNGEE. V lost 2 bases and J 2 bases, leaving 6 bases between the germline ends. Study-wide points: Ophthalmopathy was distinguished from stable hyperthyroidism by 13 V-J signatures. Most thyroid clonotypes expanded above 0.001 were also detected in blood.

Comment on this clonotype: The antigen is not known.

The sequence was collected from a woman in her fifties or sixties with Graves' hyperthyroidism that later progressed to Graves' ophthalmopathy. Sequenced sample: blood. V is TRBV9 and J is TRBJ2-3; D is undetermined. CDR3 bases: TGTGCCAGCAGCGTCACGAACACAGATACGCAGTATTTT. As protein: CASSVTNTDTQYF.